This T cell receptor beta chain was captured in a study of molecular identifiers for immune sequencing clone quantification. Looking at the study overall: Five portions were made in replicates from RNA of around 20,000 or 100,000 naive CD8 cells, and four underwent sequencing.

Study findings and constraints: Over 99% of CMV-specific effector molecules, but under 1% of naive ones, were in clones above 20 copies. Underestimation of highly expanded clone sizes could arise where identical TCR molecules share a barcode.

TCRdb processed the PCR reads anew with MiXCR; each CDR3 protein has one entry. The table shows roughly 65,000 distinct CDR3 sequences, with roughly 17% occurring only once. This clonotype was observed many times. Its target is unknown. The CDR3 runs to 11 residues. V gave up 1 base and J gave up 3 bases, with 2 bases separating them. Germline V gives CDR1 SQVTM, CDR2 ANQGSEA. This sequence originates from a human donor in good health. Some libraries in this study had Jurkat cell RNA spiked in. Sequencing was carried out using naive CD8+ T cells from blood, with Jurkat cell RNA spiked in. Subset denoted: FACS-sorted CD8+CD4-CCR7+CD45RA+ naive T cells. This chain links TRBV29-1 with TRBJ2-3; D is ambiguous. CDR3 loop: CSVEGTDTQYF. The CDR3 DNA reads TGCAGCGTTGAAGGGACAGATACGCAGTATTTT.